This T cell receptor beta chain stems from a study of T cell responses to AZD1222 COVID-19 vaccine. As for the study in general: Second-dose recipients at about 4 or about 12 weeks were treated as one pooled group.

The ends were cut back, 5 bases at V and 2 bases at J, with 15 bases in the middle. Germline V gene sequence: CDR1 SGHVS, CDR2 FQNEAQ. The CDR3 has 15 amino acids. Method: immunoSEQ multiplex PCR; TCRdb's copy keeps in-frame clones and lacks some. The sample has 68,000 or so clones, 65% to 80% seen once. V and J are TRBV7-8 and TRBJ1-1; D call uncertain. This clonotype was sampled from an adult in good health. This specimen consisted of peripheral blood, obtained on day 0 of AZD1222 vaccination. The CDR3 region is CASSPGGVSNTEAFF. The CDR3 DNA reads as TGTGCCAGCAGCCCGGGTGGGGTTTCTAACACTGAAGCTTTCTTT.